What follows is one T cell receptor (beta chain) and its context. Produced via immunoSEQ multiplex PCR; TCRdb's table is partial and in-frame only. The sample includes approximately 110,000 clones, approximately 86% of them seen just once. This sample stems from a study of PD-L1 blockade in urothelial cancer. Study-level background: Men with urothelial cancer arising in the bladder made up most of the 29 patients. Before enrollment, 0 to 3 chemotherapy regimens had been given to patients.

The TCR sequence derives from a man between 50 and 59 years old with urothelial cancer. The material sequenced was PBMCs, taken around atezolizumab (anti-PD-L1) treatment.

The DNA for the CDR3 is TGTGCCAGCAGAGAGACAGGGAAGAACACTGAAGCTTTCTTT. Protein: CASRETGKNTEAFF. The chain combines TRBV6-1 with TRBJ1-1; 7 nucleotides agree with TRBD1. J was trimmed by 1 base and V by 6 bases; bases with no gene match: 5. Germline assignment: CDR1 MNHNS and CDR2 SASEGT. The CDR3 loop spans 14 amino acids.